The clone carrying this TCR beta chain occurred a few times. Its antigen is still unknown. This CDR3 region has 15 residues. Germline V lookup: CDR1 LGHNA, CDR2 YNFKEQ. Deletions cut 4 bases from V and 3 bases from J, with 16 bases between. Hyperthyroidism in the patients, aged 18 to 65, was newly diagnosed and under 2 months in duration. Patients with uncontrolled infections, other autoimmune diseases, pregnancy or lactation were excluded. Fresh 10 ml peripheral blood yielded PBMCs. RNA transcripts provided the source from which TCR beta CDR3 regions were amplified. The HTBI primer set drove a first-round RT-PCR of the TCR CDR3. MiXCR, applied by TCRdb to the multiplex PCR reads, yields one record per CDR3 protein. The sample lists 380,000 or so distinct CDR3 sequences; about 20% were seen once. The sample is drawn from a study of T cells in Graves' hyperthyroidism and ophthalmopathy. Findings and caveats of the study: A model using 13 V-J features told ophthalmopathy apart from stable hyperthyroidism.

Sequencing input: blood. This receptor was obtained from a young woman with Graves' hyperthyroidism. The V gene is TRBV4-2, the J gene TRBJ2-7; D remains unclear. The CDR3 DNA follows: TGTGCCAGCAGCCCTGCCAAAGGAGCCCGCTACGAGCAGTACTTC. It translates to CASSPAKGARYEQYF.